This T cell receptor (beta chain) is drawn from a study of blood T cell repertoires in COVID-19. About the research overall: In each case, the material was cDNA or gDNA derived from T cells, B-cell-depleted T cells, or PBMCs.

Original data processing: How many nucleated cells were present was estimated from reference gene primer amplification. Sequencing was performed with immunoSEQ multiplex PCR; in TCRdb, only in-frame clones are kept and a portion is missing. That table gives V, J and clone size, and the DNA gave D and trimming. The repertoire holds 150,000 to 200,000 clones, roughly four fifths seen once, with roughly 20% in the top ten. Per the germline V gene, CDR1 is SEHNR and CDR2 is FQNEAQ (reference sequence). V was trimmed by 3 bases and J by 4 bases, leaving 13 bases between them. The CDR3 consists of 15 residues.

The TCR comes from an elderly woman with acute or convalescent COVID-19. Sequenced: peripheral blood. The chain uses TRBV7-9 and TRBJ1-3, with D possibly TRBD1 on 5 matching bases. CDR3 sequence reads: CASSFSSPGGNTIYF. In nucleotides, the CDR3 is TGTGCCAGCAGCTTCTCCTCCCCAGGGGGAAACACCATATATTTT.